The T cell receptor (beta chain) under discussion was sequenced for a study of blood T cell repertoires in COVID-19. Donors were grouped by their self-reported clinical history. V was clipped by 3 bases and J by 3 bases; unmatched bases: 8. There are 18 residues in the CDR3. From germline, CDR1 is SGHTA and CDR2 FQGNSA. Sequencing used immunoSEQ multiplex PCR; TCRdb keeps in-frame clones, though not all of them. Seen here are roughly 300,000 clones, 75% to 95% observed once, and the top ten hold 1.1%. V usage is TRBV7-2 and J usage is TRBJ1-4; 12 bases are a match to TRBD1. Material for sequencing was PBMCs or T cells enriched from blood (not recorded which). This clonotype was obtained from a woman aged 25 to 39 who had recovered from COVID-19. The CDR3 loop reads CASSFWDRGHMANEKLFF. CDR3 nucleotides: TGTGCCAGCAGCTTCTGGGACAGGGGGCATATGGCTAATGAAAAACTGTTTTTT.